The T cell receptor (beta chain) described here comes from a study of blood T cell repertoires in COVID-19. Study at large: The United States, Italy and Spain supplied acute and convalescent COVID-19 samples.

In its sample, this clone was seen a few times. Those enrolled, adults aged roughly 18 to 100 years, came from about 24 US areas. Participants were placed into cohorts based on the clinical history they reported. A PCR-confirmed or clinician-diagnosed COVID-19 case had contacted exposed participants within 2 weeks of entry. The method was immunoSEQ multiplex PCR; TCRdb's version includes in-frame clones alone and lacks a portion of them. The data hold approximately 190,000 clones, with 84% observed a single time. This CDR3 comprises 16 residues. Germline CDR1 and CDR2: LGHDT and YNNKEL (reference sequence). The V gene lost 5 bases and the J gene lost 7 bases, with 21 bases spanning the gap.

The sequenced sample consisted of PBMCs or T cells enriched from blood (not recorded which). The receptor was isolated from a woman in her 30s who had been exposed to COVID-19. The rearrangement links TRBV3-1 (or the pseudogene TRBV3-2) to TRBJ2-1; weak D call: TRBD1 (6 bases). Here the CDR3 reads CASSERAGGPGNEQFF. The CDR3, as DNA: TGTGCCAGCAGCGAAAGAGCTGGGGGCCCCGGGAATGAGCAGTTCTTC.